The clone carrying this T cell receptor beta chain was picked up a small number of times. The data derive from a study of T-cell reconstitution after alpha-beta-depleted transplantation in children. The CDR3 is made up of 15 amino acids. The V gene lost 5 bases and the J gene lost 1 base, with 11 bases spanning the gap. Germline V gives CDR1 KGHDR, CDR2 SFDVKD. A TCRbeta library incorporating unique molecular identifiers was prepared. One entry per CDR3 protein, called by TCRdb with MiXCR from the PCR reads. The sample holds some 500,000 distinct CDR3 sequences, about 18% seen once. The sequencing here drew on PBMCs from the stem cell graft donor, taken from the stem cell graft. The chain combines TRBV24-1 with TRBJ1-5; D call uncertain. This clonotype was sampled from a human donor who donated a stem cell graft to a child with acute lymphoblastic leukemia. The chain's CDR3 is CATSGSRESNQPQHF. CDR3 bases: TGTGCCACCAGTGGAAGCCGTGAGAGCAATCAGCCCCAGCATTTT.